Following are 24 T cell receptor beta chains from one sample sequenced in a study of shared clonotypes between healthy human individuals. Sequencing used immunoSEQ multiplex PCR; TCRdb keeps in-frame clones, though not all of them. The sample yields about 680,000 clones, under 95% seen once. CD45RO negativity and positive selection for CCR7 defined naive CD8 cells, a population that excluded terminally differentiated effector memory CD45RA+ cells. Sequenced: naive CD8+ T cells sorted from blood. The source of these receptors is a man between 25 and 39 years old in good health.

The chain recombines TRBV10-3 with TRBJ1-1, with a weak D call TRBD1 (5 bases). V lost 2 bases and J lost 8, with 21 bases in between. Germline V gene data show CDR1 as ENHRY and CDR2 as SYGVKD. The CDR3 has 16 amino acids. CDR3 protein: CAISEIRSRDLREAFF. CDR3 coding DNA: TGTGCCATCAGTGAGATCCGAAGCCGGGACCTGAGGGAAGCTTTCTTT.

The genes are TRBV27 and TRBJ2-1; TRBD2 matches at 8 bases. Trimming at V came to 2 bases and at J to 6 bases, leaving 6 bases not matched to a gene. The CDR3 is 15 amino acids. CDR1 is MNHEY and CDR2 is SMNVEV in the germline V gene (reference sequence). CDR3 DNA: TGTGCCAGCAGTTTAGACGGGAGGGCCCTCAATGAGCAGTTCTTC. Amino acids: CASSLDGRALNEQFF.

This clone was detected only a few times. This rearrangement joins TRBV7-9 to TRBJ1-1; TRBD1 matches 7 bases. The germline V gene has CDR1 SEHNR and CDR2 FQNEAQ (reference sequence). V trimming: 1 base; J trimming: 1 base; junction bases outside the gene matches: 6. This CDR3 spans 16 amino acids. The CDR3 bases are TGTGCCAGCAGCTTAGTGCAGGGGGGATCGAACACTGAAGCTTTCTTT. This gives the protein CASSLVQGGSNTEAFF.

V and J are TRBV5-6 and TRBJ2-7; 7 nucleotides match TRBD1. Looked up from germline, CDR1 is SGHDT and CDR2 is YYEEEE. The J segment lost 1 base and the V segment lost 2 bases, leaving 3 bases of the junction unmatched. The length of the CDR3 is 14 residues. The CDR3 DNA sequence: TGTGCCAGCAGCTTCACAGGGGATTCCTACGAGCAGTACTTC. Amino acid sequence: CASSFTGDSYEQYF.

This clone was observed a few times. J is TRBJ2-1 and V is TRBV5-1, with TRBD2 identical over 16 bases. The trim removed 0 bases at V and 5 bases at J, leaving 5 bases unmatched. This CDR3 region has 18 residues. Germline lookup yields CDR1 SGHRS and CDR2 YFSETQ. The CDR3 here is CASSLEGLAGGTDNEQFF. The CDR3 coding sequence is TGCGCCAGCAGCTTGGAGGGACTAGCGGGAGGGACCGACAATGAGCAGTTCTTC.

This chain joins TRBV27 and TRBJ2-1; 7 bases align to TRBD1. The V gene's germline CDR1 is MNHEY and CDR2 SMNVEV (reference sequence). Trimming at V came to 10 bases and at J to 7 bases, leaving 10 bases not matched to a gene. CDR3 length: 13 amino acids. The CDR3 DNA reads as TGTGCCACCCGACAGGGATATCGGAATGAGCAGTTCTTC. It codes for CATRQGYRNEQFF.

The chain has TRBV7-9 and TRBJ1-3; D is uncertain. Deletions cut 0 bases from V and 1 base from J, with 1 base between. The CDR3 extends over 13 amino acids. Looked up from germline, CDR1 is SEHNR and CDR2 is FQNEAQ (reference sequence). The DNA for the CDR3 is TGTGCCAGCAGCTTAGCGTCTGGAAACACCATATATTTT. It is translated as CASSLASGNTIYF.

This clone came up a few times. V and J are TRBV7-9 and TRBJ1-5; D is unresolved. The germline V and J ends were trimmed by 3 bases and 4 bases, with 10 bases remaining between them. This CDR3 comprises 14 residues. Germline CDR1 and CDR2: SEHNR and FQNEAQ (reference sequence). The chain's CDR3 is CASSFRGHNQPQHF. CDR3 DNA sequence: TGTGCCAGCAGCTTCCGCGGCCATAATCAGCCCCAGCATTTT.

The CDR3 protein is CASSPNTDTQYF. The CDR3 region has the DNA TGTGCCAGCAGCCCGAACACAGATACGCAGTATTTT. The chain is built from TRBV5-4 and TRBJ2-3, with D unclear. Per the germline V gene, CDR1 is SGHNT and CDR2 is YYREEE (reference sequence). Trimming stripped 4 bases from V and 2 bases from J, with 5 bases between. The CDR3 runs to 12 residues. Combining the CDR3 with reference TRBV5-4 and TRBJ2-3 gives the whole variable domain ETGVTQSPTHLIKTRGQQVTLRCSSQSGHNTVSWYQQALGQGPQFIFQYYREEENGRGNFPPRFSGLQFPNYSSELNVNALELDDSALYLCASSPNTDTQYFGPGTRLTVL.

The chain has TRBV9 and TRBJ2-7; D is uncertain. In germline, CDR1 is SGDLS, CDR2 YYNGEE. The CDR3 has 14 amino acids. Trimming took off 4 bases at V and 5 bases at J, with 16 bases between the two ends. The CDR3 reads CASSPETRVHEQYF. CDR3 nucleotides: TGTGCCAGCAGCCCAGAGACCCGGGTCCACGAGCAGTACTTC.

The chain links TRBV5-6 to TRBJ2-3; D ambiguous. V lost 3 bases and J lost 10, with 15 bases in between. Germline CDR1 SGHDT, CDR2 YYEEEE. The CDR3 consists of 13 residues. The CDR3 loop reads CASSSWPSPSQYF. CDR3 coding DNA: TGTGCCAGCAGCTCCTGGCCGTCCCCATCGCAGTATTTT.

The V gene is TRBV6-5, the J gene TRBJ2-1; weak D call: TRBD1 (6 bases). The CDR3 loop spans 14 amino acids. V lost 6 bases and J 15 bases, leaving 24 bases between the germline ends. Looked up from germline, CDR1 is MNHEY and CDR2 is SVGAGI. The CDR3 here is CASSSQTDRGGRFF. As DNA, the CDR3 is TGTGCCAGCAGCTCCCAGACCGACCGAGGGGGTAGGTTCTTC.

This chain connects TRBV2 to TRBJ2-5, with 10 bases aligning to TRBD2. CDR3 length: 16 amino acids. Germline lookup yields CDR1 SNHLY and CDR2 FYNNEI. The trim removed 8 bases at V and 5 bases at J, leaving 14 bases unmatched. CDR3: CASSKWSSGSSETQYF. Written as DNA, the CDR3 is TGTGCCAGCTCTAAATGGTCTAGCGGGAGTAGTGAGACCCAGTACTTC.

This clone has a single count. The chain recombines TRBV27 with TRBJ1-5, with 8 positions matching TRBD1. Looked up from germline, CDR1 is MNHEY and CDR2 is SMNVEV (reference sequence). The CDR3 has 14 residues. The V and J ends lost 10 bases and 2 bases, in that order; junction bases with no gene match: 7. The CDR3 loop is CATKIQGGNQPQHF. The CDR3 DNA is TGTGCCACCAAGATACAGGGGGGCAATCAGCCCCAGCATTTT.

V gene TRBV27 combines with J gene TRBJ2-6; D might be TRBD2 (5 bases). This CDR3 is 13 amino acids long. Germline lookup yields CDR1 MNHEY and CDR2 SMNVEV (reference sequence). Trimming took 6 bases from V and 4 from J, leaving 7 bases between them. DNA of the CDR3: TGTGCCAGCAGCCCGGGGGGGGCCAACGTCCTGACTTTC. Protein product: CASSPGGANVLTF.

J is TRBJ1-3 and V is TRBV4-3; the D is unclear. Germline CDR1 is LGHNA and CDR2 is YSLEER. The length of the CDR3 is 12 residues. The V end was cut by 4 bases, the J end by 4 bases, with 5 bases between. The CDR3 nucleotides are TGCGCCAGCAGCCCCGGGGGAAACACCATATATTTT. This codes for CASSPGGNTIYF.

The chain couples TRBV15 to TRBJ2-1; a possible D gene is TRBD2 (6 bases). The length of the CDR3 is 17 residues. Germline CDR1 LNHNV, CDR2 YYDKDF (reference sequence). Trimming removed 4 bases at V and 1 base at J, with 17 bases between. The CDR3 bases are TGTGCCACCAGCACAGTGAGGGACTTTCCTTCCTACAATGAGCAGTTCTTC. Protein product: CATSTVRDFPSYNEQFF.

This rearrangement joins TRBV30 to TRBJ1-2, with TRBD1 matching over 8 bases. Germline trimming cut 5 bases from V and 7 bases from J; bases unmatched to any gene: 9. The CDR3 has 13 amino acids. CDR1 GTSNPN and CDR2 SVGIG come from the germline V gene (reference sequence). The CDR3 here is CAWAGGAGVGYTF. The CDR3 nucleotides read TGTGCCTGGGCAGGGGGCGCAGGCGTTGGCTACACCTTC.

This clone occurred once. The rearrangement uses TRBV7-9 and TRBJ2-7; no clear D. Trimming shortened V by 5 bases and J by 2 bases, and 13 bases separated the two germline ends. The CDR3 has 14 residues. Germline CDR1 reads SEHNR; CDR2 reads FQNEAQ (reference sequence). Here the CDR3 DNA reads TGTGCCAGCAGCCGGTCGACGGAGCCCTACGAGCAGTACTTC. It specifies CASSRSTEPYEQYF.

The chain recombines TRBV9 with TRBJ2-7; D uncertain. CDR1 SGDLS and CDR2 YYNGEE come from the germline V gene. V lost 7 bases and J 6 bases, leaving 5 bases between the germline ends. The CDR3 spans 9 residues. CDR3 DNA sequence: TGTGCCAGCGGGCGCGAGCAGTACTTC. This translates into CASGREQYF.

This clone was counted a few times. The J gene is TRBJ2-7, the V gene TRBV6-1; 9 bases map to TRBD1. V shed 3 bases and J 7 bases; nucleotides not matched to a gene: 7. The germline gives CDR1 MNHNS, CDR2 SASEGT. The CDR3 length is 14 residues. The CDR3 DNA sequence: TGTGCCAGCAGTGAGGACAGGGGTCCGTGGGAGCAGTACTTC. This sequence encodes CASSEDRGPWEQYF.

This clone was picked up a small number of times. The chain has TRBV27 and TRBJ1-5, with D unclear. Trimming stripped 3 bases from V and 5 bases from J, with 14 bases between. The CDR3 is made up of 15 amino acids. Germline lookup yields CDR1 MNHEY and CDR2 SMNVEV (reference sequence). CDR3 sequence reads: CASSLSVEPYQPQHF. CDR3 nucleotides: TGTGCCAGCAGTTTGTCGGTGGAACCCTATCAGCCCCAGCATTTT.

V is TRBV15 and J is TRBJ2-5; 12 bases agree with TRBD1. Germline V gene sequence: CDR1 LNHNV, CDR2 YYDKDF (reference sequence). This CDR3 comprises 17 residues. V gave up 0 bases and J gave up 4 bases; unmatched junction bases: 6. CDR3 loop: CATSRDWDRGQVETQYF. CDR3 bases: TGTGCCACCAGCAGAGATTGGGACAGGGGGCAGGTAGAGACCCAGTACTTC.

V usage is TRBV5-1 and J usage is TRBJ1-2; TRBD1 is a possible D gene (6 bases). The V end was cut by 2 bases, the J end by 0 bases, with 11 bases between. The germline V gene encodes CDR1 SGHRS and CDR2 YFSETQ. CDR3 size: 15 residues. For the CDR3, the DNA is TGCGCCAGCAGCTTAGACAGGACAGCTAACTATGGCTACACCTTC. Translation: CASSLDRTANYGYTF.